This T cell receptor (beta chain) was observed in a study of cytomegalovirus exposure and HLA in healthy donors. Study-wide results and limits: In a later analysis, V- and J-gene trimming of beta chains associated with a DCLRE1C missense variant, replicated independently. Later on, an analysis tied 15,000 or so TCR beta sequences to HLA alleles at 0.05 false discovery rate. In an earlier analysis, about 90% or about 30%: the productive usage of most TCR beta V segments.

As for this clone: Antigen: not known.

In the PCR, 60 Vbeta and 13 Jbeta primers were used. Original processing notes: Approximately 11 million of the 80 million or so unique TCR beta chains counted in a later analysis were shared. Repertoires were generated with immunoSEQ multiplex PCR, while TCRdb's copy carries only in-frame clones and drops some. The DNA gave D and trimming, while V, J and clone size come from that table. The table includes some 170,000 clones, around 80% detected once. V was clipped by 0 bases and J by 4 bases, with 13 bases between them. Looked up from germline, CDR1 is MNHEY and CDR2 is SVGAGI. CDR3 length: 16 amino acids.

The genes are TRBV6-5 and TRBJ2-1; TRBD2 is a possible D gene (6 bases). The origin of this receptor is a middle-aged man in good health and CMV-seronegative. The sequencing input was PBMCs. CDR3 bases: TGTGCCAGCAGTTACTCGTTTAGCGGACTTTACAATGAGCAGTTCTTC. This translates into CASSYSFSGLYNEQFF.